Following are 18 T cell receptor beta chains from one sample sequenced in a study of technical replicates of blood from a few donors. Produced via immunoSEQ multiplex PCR; TCRdb's table is partial and in-frame only. The table records some 91,000 clones, approximately 94% of them present only once. The sequenced sample consisted of T cells isolated from PBMCs. Receptors were obtained from a human donor in good health.

The chain carries TRBV5-1 and TRBJ2-7, with D unresolved. The CDR3 runs 13 residues. Germline V gene data show CDR1 as SGHRS and CDR2 as YFSETQ. Trimming removed 4 bases from V and 5 bases from J, with 13 bases in between. DNA for the CDR3: TGCGCCAGCAGCCCAAGAGATCCGGACGAGCAGTACTTC. Amino acids: CASSPRDPDEQYF.

The V gene is TRBV5-4, the J gene TRBJ2-7, with D possibly being TRBD2 (6 bases). The CDR3 has 14 amino acids. V was shortened by 3 bases and J by 0 bases, with 10 bases between the two germline ends. The V gene's germline CDR1 is SGHNT and CDR2 YYREEE (reference sequence). This CDR3 is CASSWGDGSYEQYF. The CDR3, as DNA: TGTGCCAGCAGCTGGGGGGACGGCTCCTACGAGCAGTACTTC.

The DNA for the CDR3 is TGTGCCTGGAGATGGAGTTTAAGCGATGGCTACACCTTC. Translation: CAWRWSLSDGYTF. The V call is TRBV30, the J call TRBJ1-2; D is unclear. This CDR3 region has 13 residues. Trimming cost V 3 bases and J 6 bases, with 14 bases left between them. Per germline, CDR1 GTSNPN and CDR2 SVGIG (reference sequence).

The chain links TRBV7-9 to TRBJ2-5, with D tentatively TRBD2 (6 bases). Trimming took 8 bases from V and 5 from J, leaving 15 bases between them. CDR1 SEHNR and CDR2 FQNEAQ come from the germline V gene (reference sequence). The CDR3 length is 13 residues. The CDR3 protein is CASSRIRGETQYF. The DNA of the CDR3 is TGTGCCAGCTCCCGAATCCGGGGGGAGACCCAGTACTTC.

The chain carries TRBV5-1 and TRBJ1-1; D remains ambiguous. Trimming pared 4 bases from V and 1 base from J, leaving 11 bases between. Germline-derived CDR1 and CDR2 are SGHRS and YFSETQ. The CDR3 covers 14 residues. The DNA of the CDR3 is TGCGCCAGCAGCCCCAGATCCGAGAACACTGAAGCTTTCTTT. It codes for CASSPRSENTEAFF.

The chain carries TRBV5-1 and TRBJ2-2; possible D gene TRBD2, 5 bases. Trimming took 2 bases from V and 5 from J, leaving 13 bases between them. The CDR3 loop spans 15 amino acids. Germline-derived CDR1 and CDR2 are SGHRS and YFSETQ. CDR3 nucleotide sequence: TGCGCCAGCAGCTTCGGCCTAGCAAAGACCGGGGAGCTGTTTTTT. This translates into CASSFGLAKTGELFF. Full variable domain (outside the CDR3, taken from reference TRBV5-1 and TRBJ2-2): KAGVTQTPRYLIKTRGQQVTLSCSPISGHRSVSWYQQTPGQGLQFLFEYFSETQRNKGNFPGRFSGRQFSNSRSEMNVSTLELGDSALYLCASSFGLAKTGELFFGEGSRLTVL.

This clone was seen only once. The rearrangement links TRBV19 to TRBJ2-3, with 8 bases that match TRBD2. V shed 11 bases and J 0 bases; nucleotides not matched to a gene: 7. The CDR3 runs 14 residues. Germline-derived CDR1 and CDR2 are LNHDA and SQIVND (reference sequence). The chain's CDR3 is CASQLAASTDTQYF. The CDR3 coding sequence is TGTGCCTCCCAACTAGCGGCTAGCACAGATACGCAGTATTTT.

V gene TRBV11-3 combines with J gene TRBJ2-1; D is ambiguous. Trimming removed 3 bases from V and 7 bases from J, with 22 bases in between. The CDR3 is 17 residues long. Germline V gene lookup returns CDR1 SGHNT and CDR2 YENEEA. As DNA, the CDR3 is TGTGCCAGCAGCTTCGTCGGTTATAGGAATTCGCGGAATGAGCAGTTCTTC. Amino acids: CASSFVGYRNSRNEQFF.

J is TRBJ1-5 and V is TRBV6-6; 9 nucleotides agree with TRBD1. The CDR3 is made up of 15 amino acids. V lost 6 bases and J lost 2; bases outside the gene matches: 5. CDR1 and CDR2 from the germline V gene are MNHNY and SVGAGI (reference sequence). Here the CDR3 DNA reads TGTGCCAGCAGCTATACAGGGGGCGGCAATCAGCCCCAGCATTTT. Its translation is CASSYTGGGNQPQHF.

J is TRBJ2-3 and V is TRBV5-1; TRBD2 matches 13 bases. Trimming cost V 4 bases and J 2 bases; bases outside gene matches: 4. The CDR3 spans 16 residues. Germline V gene data show CDR1 as SGHRS and CDR2 as YFSETQ. CDR3 loop: CASSPGLAGATDTQYF. In DNA form, the CDR3 reads TGCGCCAGCAGCCCCGGACTAGCGGGAGCCACAGATACGCAGTATTTT.

This clone was seen only once. V usage is TRBV28 and J usage is TRBJ2-7; TRBD1 might be the D (5 bases). The CDR3 sequence is 14 residues long. V shed 3 bases and J shed 2 bases, with 11 bases lying between them. The V gene's germline CDR1 is MDHEN and CDR2 SYDVKM. The CDR3 DNA is TGTGCCAGCAGTTTTATTGGGGCGCCCTACGAGCAGTACTTC. It yields the protein CASSFIGAPYEQYF.

The chain is built from TRBV27 and TRBJ2-2; a weak D match, TRBD2 (6 bases). Trimming shortened V by 5 bases and J by 4 bases, and 14 bases separated the two germline ends. Per germline, CDR1 MNHEY and CDR2 SMNVEV (reference sequence). This CDR3 has 15 amino acids. CDR3 DNA sequence: TGTGCCAGCAGTCCCTGGGACTCCACCACCGGGGAGCTGTTTTTT. It specifies CASSPWDSTTGELFF.

This chain connects TRBV7-9 to TRBJ1-2; D may be TRBD1 (6 bases). CDR3 size: 14 residues. V lost 4 bases and J lost 8, with 17 bases in between. Germline V gene data show CDR1 as SEHNR and CDR2 as FQNEAQ (reference sequence). CDR3 loop: CASSSTTGFSGYTF. The CDR3 DNA follows: TGTGCCAGCAGCTCAACTACAGGGTTCTCGGGCTACACCTTC.

This sequence joins TRBV2 and TRBJ1-2; TRBD1 aligns across 8 bases. The CDR3 spans 13 residues. The V segment lost 8 bases and the J segment 2 bases; nucleotides outside the gene matches: 4. CDR1 is SNHLY, CDR2 FYNNEI, per germline. The CDR3 DNA reads TGTGCCAGCCTGACAGGGGCCAACTATGGCTACACCTTC. The encoded protein is CASLTGANYGYTF.

The chain is built from TRBV10-3 and TRBJ1-1; 7 bases are a match to TRBD1. The CDR3 is 14 amino acids. The germline gives CDR1 ENHRY, CDR2 SYGVKD. The junction had 6 bases not matched to a gene; V was cut back by 4 bases and J by 4 bases. The chain's CDR3 is CAISVQGPLTEAFF. The CDR3 DNA reads as TGTGCCATCAGTGTACAGGGGCCTCTCACTGAAGCTTTCTTT.

This sequence joins TRBV5-1 and TRBJ2-3; 9 nucleotides match TRBD2. The ends lost 1 base at V and 2 bases at J; junction bases unmatched: 8. The germline gives CDR1 SGHRS, CDR2 YFSETQ. The CDR3 has 17 residues. CDR3 region: CASSLLSSGTDTDTQYF. The CDR3 coding sequence is TGCGCCAGCAGCTTGCTCTCTAGCGGGACTGACACAGATACGCAGTATTTT.

The chain has TRBV2 and TRBJ1-1; D perhaps matches TRBD1 (5 bases). CDR3 length: 11 residues. Germline V lookup: CDR1 SNHLY, CDR2 FYNNEI. V was cut by 3 bases and J by 10 bases, with 9 bases left in between. CDR3 sequence (DNA): TGTGCCAGCAGTGAGGGGCCCTCAGCTTTCTTT. It specifies CASSEGPSAFF.

The rearrangement uses TRBV4-1 and TRBJ2-7; 11 bases align to TRBD2. CDR1 and CDR2 from the germline V gene are MGHRA and YSYEKL. The CDR3 sequence is 15 residues long. The V and J ends lost 4 bases and 5 bases, in that order; junction bases with no gene match: 7. CDR3 sequence: CASSRGLAAYHEQYF. In nucleotides, the CDR3 is TGCGCCAGCAGCCGGGGACTAGCGGCTTACCACGAGCAGTACTTC.